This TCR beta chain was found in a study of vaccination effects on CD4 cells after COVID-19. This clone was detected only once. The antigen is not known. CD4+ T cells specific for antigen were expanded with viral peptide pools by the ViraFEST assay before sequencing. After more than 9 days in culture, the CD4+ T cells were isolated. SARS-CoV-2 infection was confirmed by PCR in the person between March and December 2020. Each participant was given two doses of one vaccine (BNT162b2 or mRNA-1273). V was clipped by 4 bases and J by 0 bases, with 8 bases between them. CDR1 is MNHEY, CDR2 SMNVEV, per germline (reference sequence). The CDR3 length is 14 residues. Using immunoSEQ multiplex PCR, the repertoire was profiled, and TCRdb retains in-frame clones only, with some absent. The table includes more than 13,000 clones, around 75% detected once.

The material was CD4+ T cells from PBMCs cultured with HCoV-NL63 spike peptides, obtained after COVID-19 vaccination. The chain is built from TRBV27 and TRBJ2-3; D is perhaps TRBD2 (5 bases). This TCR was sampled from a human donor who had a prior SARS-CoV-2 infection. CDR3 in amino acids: CASSWQRSTDTQYF. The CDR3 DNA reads TGTGCCAGCAGTTGGCAGCGGAGCACAGATACGCAGTATTTT.